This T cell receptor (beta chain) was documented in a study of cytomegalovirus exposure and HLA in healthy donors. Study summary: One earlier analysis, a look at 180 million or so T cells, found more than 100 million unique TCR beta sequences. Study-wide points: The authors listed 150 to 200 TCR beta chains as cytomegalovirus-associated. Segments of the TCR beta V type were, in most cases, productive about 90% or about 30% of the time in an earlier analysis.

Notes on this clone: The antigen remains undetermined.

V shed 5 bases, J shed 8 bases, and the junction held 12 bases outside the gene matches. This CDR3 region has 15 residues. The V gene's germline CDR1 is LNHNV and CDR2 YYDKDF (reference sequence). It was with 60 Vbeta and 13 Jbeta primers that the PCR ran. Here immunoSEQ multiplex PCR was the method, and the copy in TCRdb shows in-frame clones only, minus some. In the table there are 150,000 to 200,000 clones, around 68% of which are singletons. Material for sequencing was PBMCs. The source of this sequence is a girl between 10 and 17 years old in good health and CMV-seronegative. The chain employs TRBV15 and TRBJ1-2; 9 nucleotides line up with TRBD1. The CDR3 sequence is CATSGREQGAGGYTF. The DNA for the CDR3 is TGTGCCACCAGCGGCCGAGAACAGGGGGCGGGGGGCTACACCTTC.